This T cell receptor (beta chain) appears in the sequencing data of a study of blood T cell repertoires in COVID-19. The V and J ends lost 1 base and 5 bases, in that order; junction bases with no gene match: 0. Germline assignment: CDR1 LNHNV and CDR2 YYDKDF (reference sequence). The CDR3 consists of 13 residues. TCRdb's table, derived via immunoSEQ multiplex PCR, lists solely in-frame clones and lacks some. Among under 350,000 clones listed, approximately 90% were seen once. This clone was seen once. The sequence derives from a man aged 40-50 years with acute or convalescent COVID-19. The sequenced sample consisted of peripheral blood. The rearrangement links TRBV15 to TRBJ2-7; TRBD1 matches 9 bases. The CDR3, as DNA: TGTGCCACCAGCAGAGGGACAGGGGACGAGCAGTACTTC. Amino acids: CATSRGTGDEQYF.